Following are 30 T cell receptor beta chains from one sample sequenced in a study of blood T cell repertoires in COVID-19. The data were produced by immunoSEQ multiplex PCR, yet TCRdb's version contains in-frame clones alone and is incomplete. This table holds about 140,000 clones, more than 75% found once. Material for sequencing was peripheral blood. These receptors originate from a man in his 60s with acute or convalescent COVID-19.

V gene TRBV27 combines with J gene TRBJ2-7; D uncertain. Looked up from germline, CDR1 is MNHEY and CDR2 is SMNVEV (reference sequence). Deletions cut 5 bases from V and 2 bases from J, with 7 bases between. This CDR3 contains 12 residues. DNA for the CDR3: TGTGCCAGCAGTCCCCTAACCTACGAGCAGTACTTC. Its protein is CASSPLTYEQYF.

The gene calls are TRBV12-3 or TRBV12-4 and TRBJ1-1; TRBD1 might be the D (6 bases). CDR3 size: 13 residues. The ends were cut back, 5 bases at V and 1 base at J, with 8 bases in the middle. The CDR3, as DNA: TGTGCCAGCAGTCGGGACACGAACACTGAAGCTTTCTTT. Encoded protein: CASSRDTNTEAFF.

The V gene is TRBV21-1, the J gene TRBJ2-7; TRBD2, as called in the table, went unchecked against the DNA. TRBV21-1 has pseudogene status. The CDR3 is made up of 16 amino acids. CDR3 region: CASSKGGLLTFYEQYF. DNA of the CDR3: TGTGCCAGCAGCAAAGGTGGACTCCTCACGTTCTACGAGCAGTACTTC.

V is TRBV19 and J is TRBJ2-3; 12 bases agree with TRBD2. The CDR3 length is 17 residues. CDR1 is LNHDA, CDR2 SQIVND, per germline (reference sequence). The ends lost 3 bases at V and 1 base at J; junction bases unmatched: 5. The DNA for the CDR3 is TGTGCCAGTAGTATCCTAGCGGGAGGGCCTGGCACAGATACGCAGTATTTT. This sequence encodes CASSILAGGPGTDTQYF.

V gene TRBV11-3 combines with J gene TRBJ2-2, with 9 bases matching TRBD1. The CDR3 length is 17 residues. J gave up 1 base and V 1 base, and 4 bases lay outside the gene matches. Germline V CDR1 and CDR2: SGHNT, YENEEA. The CDR3 protein is CASSLGPGQGNTGELFF. In DNA, the CDR3 is TGTGCCAGCAGCTTAGGGCCGGGACAGGGGAACACCGGGGAGCTGTTTTTT.

The chain is built from TRBV11-2 and TRBJ2-7; 7 bases line up with TRBD2. From germline, CDR1 is SGHAT and CDR2 FQNNGV. The CDR3 has 15 residues. The junction had 8 bases not matched to a gene; V was cut back by 3 bases and J by 3 bases. In DNA, the CDR3 is TGTGCCAGCAGCTTCCTGGCGGGAGTTGGCTACGAGCAGTACTTC. Its protein product is CASSFLAGVGYEQYF.

The gene calls are TRBV7-9 and TRBJ2-5; the D gene is possibly TRBD2 (5 bases). From germline, CDR1 is SEHNR and CDR2 FQNEAQ (reference sequence). V was clipped by 7 bases and J by 5 bases, with 17 bases between them. This CDR3 spans 14 amino acids. The CDR3 protein is CASTVDYSGETQYF. In DNA, the CDR3 is TGTGCCAGCACCGTTGACTACTCTGGGGAGACCCAGTACTTC.

The CDR3 DNA is TGCAGCGTTGAACTACGGGACAGGGGGATCTATGGCTACACCTTC. Translating gives CSVELRDRGIYGYTF. This rearrangement joins TRBV29-1 to TRBJ1-2, with 11 bases matching TRBD1. Trimming took 2 bases from V and 4 from J; bases not matched to a gene: 6. The CDR3 has 15 amino acids. CDR1 and CDR2 (germline): SQVTM, ANQGSEA.

The CDR3 sequence is CASSPGYEKLFF. The CDR3 DNA is TGCGCCAGCAGTCCCGGTTATGAAAAACTGTTTTTT. V is TRBV10-2 and J is TRBJ1-4; D not certain. The ends were cut back, 5 bases at V and 6 bases at J, with 7 bases in the middle. The CDR3 is 12 residues long. Germline CDR1 reads WSHSY; CDR2 reads SAAADI.

V and J are TRBV5-4 and TRBJ2-1; 8 bases map to TRBD1. Unmatched junction bases numbered 14, after V lost 0 bases and J lost 12 bases. Looked up from germline, CDR1 is SGHNT and CDR2 is YYREEE (reference sequence). CDR3 length: 16 amino acids. The CDR3 sequence is CASSLVPGQVLIGQFF. The CDR3 DNA sequence: TGTGCCAGCAGCTTGGTCCCGGGACAGGTCCTTATCGGGCAGTTCTTC.

This clone has only one observation. V usage is TRBV10-3 and J usage is TRBJ2-7, with TRBD2 matching 14 bases. There are 15 residues in the CDR3. After removal of 6 bases from V and 3 bases from J, the junction contained 4 bases not matched to a gene. Germline assignment: CDR1 ENHRY and CDR2 SYGVKD. CDR3 sequence: CAISPGLAGVYEQYF. The DNA of the CDR3 is TGTGCCATCAGCCCGGGACTAGCGGGAGTCTACGAGCAGTACTTC.

V is TRBV15 and J is TRBJ2-3; weak D call: TRBD1 (6 bases). CDR1 and CDR2 (germline): LNHNV, YYDKDF (reference sequence). V was shortened by 1 base and J by 5 bases, with 10 bases between the two germline ends. This CDR3 comprises 14 residues. The chain's CDR3 is CATSRGRDIDTQYF. CDR3 bases: TGTGCCACCAGCAGAGGCCGGGACATAGATACGCAGTATTTT.

J is TRBJ1-1 and V is TRBV30, with D unclear. Germline loops: CDR1 GTSNPN, CDR2 SVGIG (reference sequence). CDR3 length equals 13 residues. Trimming took 1 base from V and 0 from J, leaving 6 bases between them. The CDR3 DNA reads TGTGCCTGGAGTGGGCAGTTGAACACTGAAGCTTTCTTT. Its translation: CAWSGQLNTEAFF.

V gene TRBV18 combines with J gene TRBJ2-7; 7 bases agree with TRBD2. This CDR3 spans 14 amino acids. The V gene's germline CDR1 is KGHSH and CDR2 LQKENI. Trimming at V came to 6 bases and at J to 2 bases, leaving 7 bases not matched to a gene. The CDR3 DNA reads as TGTGCCAGCTCGCCCTCGGGGGGAACCTACGAGCAGTACTTC. It encodes CASSPSGGTYEQYF.

The gene calls are TRBV4-1 and TRBJ2-7; D gene unclear. CDR3 length: 13 residues. The ends were cut back, 0 bases at V and 2 bases at J, with 5 bases in the middle. Per germline, CDR1 MGHRA and CDR2 YSYEKL. The CDR3 nucleotides read TGCGCCAGCAGCCAAGAACCTACCTACGAGCAGTACTTC. Translation gives CASSQEPTYEQYF.

The V and J genes are TRBV7-6 and TRBJ1-5; 8 nucleotides agree with TRBD1. Per the germline V gene, CDR1 is SGHVS and CDR2 is FNYEAQ. With V trimmed by 1 base and J by 2 bases, 16 bases remained unmatched. The CDR3 loop spans 20 amino acids. The CDR3 loop is CASSLEGDTDREGGNQPQHF. DNA of the CDR3: TGTGCCAGCAGCTTAGAGGGGGATACGGACAGGGAGGGTGGCAATCAGCCCCAGCATTTT.

V and J are TRBV6-6 and TRBJ2-7, with 10 bases fitting TRBD1. V shed 5 bases, J shed 7 bases, and the junction held 11 bases outside the gene matches. CDR3 length: 15 residues. CDR1 and CDR2 from the germline V gene are MNHNY and SVGAGI (reference sequence). CDR3 in amino acids: CASSGQGVPLGEQYF. In nucleotides, the CDR3 is TGTGCCAGCAGTGGACAGGGGGTACCCCTTGGGGAGCAGTACTTC.

The J gene is TRBJ2-7, the V gene TRBV7-2; D is perhaps TRBD1 (5 bases). Trimming shortened V by 3 bases and J by 6 bases, and 12 bases separated the two germline ends. Germline loops: CDR1 SGHTA, CDR2 FQGNSA. The CDR3 sequence is 13 residues long. The CDR3 nucleotides read TGTGCCAGCAGCTTCGGCAGGGCTCGCGAGCAGTACTTC. Protein sequence: CASSFGRAREQYF.

The sample holds a few counts of this clone. The gene calls are TRBV5-8 and TRBJ1-1; the D is unclear. The CDR3 spans 14 residues. Germline-derived CDR1 and CDR2 are SGHTS and YDEGEE. V lost 0 bases, J lost 1 base, and 7 bases lay in between. CDR3 in amino acids: CASSLVGGNTEAFF. CDR3 bases: TGTGCCAGCAGCTTGGTGGGAGGGAACACTGAAGCTTTCTTT. Full variable domain (remainder filled in from reference TRBV5-8 and TRBJ1-1): EAGVTQSPTHLIKTRGQQATLRCSPISGHTSVYWYQQALGLGLQFLLWYDEGEERNRGNFPPRFSGRQFPNYSSELNVNALELEDSALYLCASSLVGGNTEAFFGQGTRLTVV.

V is TRBV6-5 and J is TRBJ2-7; no clear D gene. Trimming pared 0 bases from V and 0 bases from J, leaving 9 bases between. The germline V gene has CDR1 MNHEY and CDR2 SVGAGI. The CDR3 is made up of 15 amino acids. The CDR3 reads CASSYSVLSSYEQYF. The CDR3 nucleotides are TGTGCCAGCAGTTACTCCGTCCTAAGCTCCTACGAGCAGTACTTC.

The J gene is TRBJ2-2, the V gene TRBV5-6; D possibly corresponds to TRBD1 (6 bases). V lost 0 bases to trimming and J lost 2 bases, with 14 bases between them. Germline values: CDR1 SGHDT, CDR2 YYEEEE. The CDR3 sequence is 17 residues long. Here the CDR3 reads CASSLAGHSDNTGELFF. CDR3 DNA: TGTGCCAGCAGCTTGGCGGGACACTCAGACAACACCGGGGAGCTGTTTTTT.

The V and J genes are TRBV18 and TRBJ1-4; the D gene is possibly TRBD1 (5 bases). Trimming cost V 0 bases and J 7 bases, with 12 bases left between them. Looked up from germline, CDR1 is KGHSH and CDR2 is LQKENI. This CDR3 spans 15 amino acids. The CDR3 loop is CASSPPQGQGEKLFF. The CDR3 nucleotides are TGTGCCAGCTCACCACCGCAAGGGCAGGGTGAAAAACTGTTTTTT.

This CDR3 reads CASSPTDRGGGNTIYF. DNA for the CDR3: TGTGCCAGCAGCCCTACGGACAGGGGAGGCGGAAACACCATATATTTT. This chain uses TRBV13 with TRBJ1-3, with 9 bases lining up with TRBD1. Per germline, CDR1 PRHDT and CDR2 FYEKMQ (reference sequence). CDR3 size: 16 residues. V trimming: 5 bases; J trimming: 4 bases; junction bases outside the gene matches: 9.

V gene TRBV28 combines with J gene TRBJ1-2; 9 bases are a match to TRBD1. The CDR3 has 15 residues. J was trimmed by 4 bases and V by 5 bases; bases with no gene match: 8. Germline V gene sequence: CDR1 MDHEN, CDR2 SYDVKM. The DNA of the CDR3 is TGTGCCAGCAGTAGGGGACAGGGTAGGGTCTATGGCTACACCTTC. Protein sequence: CASSRGQGRVYGYTF.

The chain combines TRBV18 with TRBJ2-7, with 9 nucleotides matching TRBD1. With V trimmed by 6 bases and J by 4 bases, 4 bases remained unmatched. Looked up from germline, CDR1 is KGHSH and CDR2 is LQKENI. CDR3 length: 13 residues. In nucleotides, the CDR3 is TGTGCCAGCTCGACAGGGGGGGGATACGAGCAGTACTTC. Translated, it gives CASSTGGGYEQYF.

V and J are TRBV3-1 (or the pseudogene TRBV3-2) and TRBJ2-6; D is undetermined. V dropped 8 bases and J dropped 0 bases, with 14 bases sitting between them. The length of the CDR3 is 16 residues. CDR1 and CDR2 (germline): LGHDT, YNNKEL (reference sequence). CDR3 in DNA: TGTGCCAGCGGCCTAGGTAGCCTCTCTGGGGCCAACGTCCTGACTTTC. Translating it yields CASGLGSLSGANVLTF.

The V and J genes are TRBV30 and TRBJ2-5; 8 bases are a match to TRBD1. Per the germline V gene, CDR1 is GTSNPN and CDR2 is SVGIG (reference sequence). The trim removed 6 bases at V and 5 bases at J, leaving 8 bases unmatched. The CDR3 is made up of 13 amino acids. CDR3 in DNA: TGTGCCTGCAACCGCGGACAGGGCGAGACCCAGTACTTC. Its translation: CACNRGQGETQYF.

This sequence joins TRBV9 and TRBJ1-1, with 9 bases matching TRBD1. Trimming removed 3 bases from V and 4 bases from J; junction bases left unmatched: 7. This CDR3 is built from 15 residues. CDR1 and CDR2 from the germline V gene are SGDLS and YYNGEE. The CDR3 DNA follows: TGTGCCAGCAGCGGGGACAGGGTTTTGGGCACTGAAGCTTTCTTT. Translation gives CASSGDRVLGTEAFF.

V and J are TRBV28 and TRBJ1-5; TRBD1 agrees at 7 bases. Germline CDR1 reads MDHEN; CDR2 reads SYDVKM. This CDR3 contains 19 residues. The trim removed 3 bases at V and 2 bases at J, leaving 16 bases unmatched. CDR3 in amino acids: CASSFSLRGRLTRNQPQHF. The CDR3 DNA reads TGTGCCAGCAGTTTTTCGCTTAGGGGGCGCTTAACACGCAATCAGCCCCAGCATTTT.

The rearrangement uses TRBV5-4 and TRBJ2-7; 12 bases agree with TRBD1. Per germline, CDR1 SGHNT and CDR2 YYREEE (reference sequence). V shed 4 bases, J shed 7 bases, and the junction held 3 bases outside the gene matches. The CDR3 is made up of 13 amino acids. CDR3 loop: CASSPGQGAEQYF. The CDR3, as DNA: TGTGCCAGCAGCCCGGGACAGGGGGCTGAGCAGTACTTC.